This entry lists 11 T cell receptor delta chains sequenced from one sample in a study of gamma-delta chains in newborns, infants, children. TCRdb reran clone calling via CATT on the reads. Of over 4,000 delta-chain clones in the sample, 4.5% to 5% were seen once. The sequencing sample was made of blood. These receptors all stem from a child who was a newborn, infant or young child, either healthy, febrile or measles-vaccinated (not recorded which).

The table lists this clone with a few counts. This may come from a read error, since a much larger clone is one base off. This CDR3 is also generated by other DNA sequences in the sample. J is TRDJ3 and V is TRDV2; 10 nucleotides line up with TRDD3. This CDR3 spans 18 amino acids. Per the germline V gene, CDR1 is GEAIGNYY and CDR2 is EKD. The CDR3 coding sequence is TGTGCCTGTGACACTGGGGGATACAGCTCCTGGGACGCCCGACAGATGTTTTTC. Its protein product is CACDTGGYSSWDARQMFF.

This clone was seen only a few times. V gene TRDV1 combines with J gene TRDJ1; D gene unclear. Germline V lookup: CDR1 TSWWSYY, CDR2 QGS. Trimming removed 2 bases from V and 0 bases from J, with 13 bases in between. This CDR3 contains 16 residues. This CDR3 reads CALGEALQLYTDKLIF. CDR3 DNA sequence: TGTGCTCTTGGGGAAGCCCTCCAACTCTACACCGATAAACTCATCTTT.

Details on this clone: This specimen includes other DNA sequences encoding the same CDR3. The rearrangement uses TRDV2 and TRDJ3; 13 bases are a match to TRDD3. Germline lookup yields CDR1 GEAIGNYY and CDR2 EKD. CDR3 length equals 21 residues. The junction had 7 bases not matched to a gene; V was cut back by 0 bases and J by 0 bases. The CDR3 bases are TGTGCCTGTGACACCGTACTGGGGGATACGCAAAGCTCCTGGGACACCCGACAGATGTTTTTC. Translated: CACDTVLGDTQSSWDTRQMFF.

This rearrangement joins TRDV3 to TRDJ1; 9 bases line up with TRDD3. This CDR3 has 17 amino acids. The V segment lost 2 bases and the J segment 0 bases; nucleotides outside the gene matches: 13. Germline V gene sequence: CDR1 TVYSNPD, CDR2 GDNSRS (reference sequence). For the CDR3, the DNA is TGTGCCTTTGAGGTGAGCAGTACTGGGGGACACACCGATAAACTCATCTTT. Amino acids: CAFEVSSTGGHTDKLIF.

This clone has a handful of counts. This sample includes further DNA sequences coding for the same CDR3. J is TRDJ3 and V is TRDV2, with 9 nucleotides matching TRDD3. The CDR3 has 18 amino acids. Trimming took 1 base from V and 0 from J; bases not matched to a gene: 3. The germline V gene encodes CDR1 GEAIGNYY and CDR2 EKD. The CDR3 spells CACDTGGYRSWDTRQMFF. Here the CDR3 DNA reads TGTGCCTGTGACACTGGGGGATATCGCTCCTGGGACACCCGACAGATGTTTTTC.

The V gene is TRDV2, the J gene TRDJ3, with 10 positions matching TRDD3. This CDR3 has 19 amino acids. The germline gives CDR1 GEAIGNYY, CDR2 EKD. V was pared by 1 base and J by 0 bases, with 5 bases of the junction left unmatched. CDR3 sequence (DNA): TGTGCCTGTGACACGTGTGGGGGATACAGCTCCTGGGACACCCGACAGATGTTTTTC. Protein sequence: CACDTCGGYSSWDTRQMFF.

The rearrangement uses TRDV1 and TRDJ1, with 7 positions matching TRDD3. The V gene end was trimmed by 2 bases and the J gene end by 0 bases; junction bases not matched to a gene: 12. CDR3 size: 18 residues. Germline V gene lookup returns CDR1 TSWWSYY and CDR2 QGS. The CDR3 sequence is CALGEGAGKLGDTDKLIF. As DNA, the CDR3 is TGTGCTCTTGGGGAAGGCGCAGGAAAGCTGGGGGACACCGATAAACTCATCTTT.

V gene TRDV2 combines with J gene TRDJ1; 8 bases map to TRDD3. The V gene end was trimmed by 5 bases and the J gene end by 0 bases; junction bases not matched to a gene: 4. The CDR3 is made up of 14 amino acids. Germline CDR1 is GEAIGNYY and CDR2 is EKD. The CDR3 DNA follows: TGTGCCTGTGTCCGACTGGGGGACACCGATAAACTCATCTTT. Translating gives CACVRLGDTDKLIF.

This chain links TRDV2 with TRDJ3, with D perhaps matching TRDD3 (6 bases). The J gene, left out of TCRdb, was set here by checking the DNA against germline. V gave up 3 bases and J gave up 1 base, with 15 bases separating them. Germline CDR1 GEAIGNYY, CDR2 EKD. This CDR3 is 18 amino acids long. CDR3 nucleotide sequence: TGTGCCTGTGACGAAAGGGGGGAGACGTCCTGGGACACCCGACAGATGTTTTTC. Translating gives CACDERGETSWDTRQMFF.

The V gene is TRDV3, the J gene TRDJ1; 9 nucleotides align to TRDD3. Germline-derived CDR1 and CDR2 are TVYSNPD and GDNSRS (reference sequence). The CDR3 totals 21 residues. The junction had 27 bases not matched to a gene; V was cut back by 0 bases and J by 4 bases. The CDR3 loop reads CAFRTPYSLLGIRGVSDKLIF. As DNA, the CDR3 is TGTGCCTTTAGGACCCCCTACTCCTTACTGGGGATACGCGGAGTGAGCGATAAACTCATCTTT.

This clone has only a few counts. Given a much more abundant clone one base away, this may be a read error. The V and J genes are TRDV2 and TRDJ1; 8 bases are a match to TRDD3. In germline, CDR1 is GEAIGNYY, CDR2 EKD. The CDR3 extends over 16 amino acids. V was pared by 3 bases and J by 0 bases, with 8 bases of the junction left unmatched. CDR3 in DNA: TGTGCCTGTGACGTACTGGGGGCTACGTACACCGATAAACTCATCTTT. As protein: CACDVLGATYTDKLIF.